The clone carrying this T cell receptor (beta chain) was picked up a small number of times. Its antigen is currently unknown. The CDR3 is 15 residues long. With 5 bases removed from V and 4 bases from J, the gap between germline ends came to 15 bases. Per the germline V gene, CDR1 is SNHLY and CDR2 is FYNNEI. Expressed TCRB transcripts were sequenced because the isolated RNA had all been reverse transcribed beforehand. The method was immunoSEQ multiplex PCR; TCRdb's version includes in-frame clones alone and lacks a portion of them. The sample holds over 500,000 clones, 15% to 19% seen once. The sample comes from a study of beta chain features in type 1 diabetes. Study-level points and caveats: Patients' naive, central memory and regulatory TCRB repertoires appeared more alike than those of healthy donors. The study left unresolved whether HLA type influences TCRB rearrangement. In every one of the four CD4+ subsets, TCRB CDR3s were moderately but significantly shorter in Type 1 diabetes patients.

The sequence came from a man aged 18 to 29 in good health. This sequence joins TRBV2 and TRBJ1-5, with no clear D. Sequencing was carried out using naive CD4+ T cells from blood. The CDR3 region has the DNA TGTGCCAGCAGTCCCGGTTACGGTGGGAATCAGCCCCAGCATTTT. This sequence encodes CASSPGYGGNQPQHF.